This is a list of T cell receptor beta chains from one sample in a study of CD8 T cells in Susac syndrome. Each CDR3 protein is one row after TCRdb ran MiXCR on the immunoSEQ multiplex PCR reads. The repertoire holds approximately 180,000 distinct CDR3 sequences, approximately 95% seen once, with approximately 0.09% in the top ten. Material: CD4+ T cells from PBMCs. These receptors all come from a human donor with multiple sclerosis. Each CDR3 is given with its conserved first and last residue. D genes are given only for firm matches. The listing skips clone size in some rows; elsewhere it reads once, few, many or a size class.

V	size	D	J	CDR3
TRBV24-1	.	.	TRBJ1-5	CATSDPIVNQPQHF
TRBV15	.	.	TRBJ2-3	CATSEGLHGTDTQYF
TRBV5-1	.	.	TRBJ2-5	CASSSQRQETQYF
TRBV5-6	.	TRBD2	TRBJ2-3	CASSLPAGVTDTQYF
TRBV20-1	.	TRBD1	TRBJ1-2	CSALRDRGRYYGYTF
TRBV10-3	.	.	TRBJ2-6	CAISESRNSGANVLTF
TRBV7-9	once	.	TRBJ2-1	CASSPRATIPNNEQFF
TRBV20-1	.	.	TRBJ2-1	CSASGGRFSNEQFF
TRBV7-2	.	.	TRBJ2-5	CASSPKGYQETQYF
TRBV20-1	.	TRBD1	TRBJ2-7	CSAKTGQGAHEQYF
TRBV20-1	.	.	TRBJ2-1	CSVLRSYNEQFF
TRBV9	.	.	TRBJ2-1	CASSVGLLNEQFF
TRBV5-1	.	.	TRBJ2-2	CASSLVWTGNTGELFF
TRBV11-3	.	TRBD1	TRBJ1-4	CASSSNRGYTEKLFF
TRBV20-1	.	.	TRBJ1-1	CSARRRRAEAFF
TRBV29-1	.	TRBD2	TRBJ2-3	CSVGGLATWDTQYF
TRBV9	.	.	TRBJ2-6	CASSSSTGANVLTF
TRBV27	.	TRBD2	TRBJ2-5	CASRFLGGARETQYF
TRBV5-1	.	.	TRBJ2-1	CASSLSTSPNNEQFF
TRBV29-1	.	.	TRBJ2-3	CSVMGIRESSTDTQYF
TRBV7-9	.	.	TRBJ2-7	CASTWRSSYEQYF
TRBV4-1	.	.	TRBJ2-3	CASSHTGGKPGNTQYF
TRBV4-1	.	TRBD2	TRBJ2-3	CASSQVVAGRTDTQYF
TRBV30	.	.	TRBJ2-1	CAWSPPYNEQFF
TRBV20-1	.	.	TRBJ2-1	CSAAQRPNRPGAF
TRBV4-3	.	.	TRBJ1-2	CASSRRGYYGYTF
TRBV28	.	TRBD1	TRBJ2-1	CASSSTGYNEQFF
TRBV24-1	.	.	TRBJ1-5	CATQREGRDQPQHF
TRBV9	.	TRBD1	TRBJ1-6	CASRTGTYNSPLHF
TRBV20-1	.	.	TRBJ1-2	CSASRSTDYGYTF
TRBV4-3	.	TRBD1	TRBJ1-2	CASSQVPRQGAYTF
TRBV27	.	.	TRBJ1-1	CASRGSGNTEAFF
TRBV30	.	.	TRBJ1-1	CAWKGFTEAFF
TRBV3-1	.	TRBD2	TRBJ2-1	CASSPSPLAGGLNEQFF
TRBV4-1	.	TRBD2	TRBJ2-1	CASSFQRGGFYNEQFF
TRBV12-3/TRBV12-4	.	TRBD1	TRBJ2-1	CASSPPGQQYNEQFF
TRBV28	.	.	TRBJ2-1	CASSSPSREREQFF
TRBV4-1	.	.	TRBJ1-1	CASSQDPQGDTEAFF
TRBV3-1	.	.	TRBJ1-1	CASSQEVGSGGEAFF
TRBV5-1	.	TRBD2	TRBJ2-1	CASRVAGTYNEQFF
TRBV30	once	.	TRBJ2-7	CAWRGSWSSYEQYF
TRBV12-3/TRBV12-4	.	.	TRBJ2-1	CASKGRGSYNEQFF
TRBV29-1	.	.	TRBJ2-5	CSVRGSQSAPQETQYF
TRBV28	.	.	TRBJ2-1	CASSRILGPFNEQFF
TRBV20-1	.	.	TRBJ2-1	CSARDGTTGNNEQFF
TRBV4-1	.	TRBD2	TRBJ2-3	CASSQASGGASDTQYF
TRBV4-3	.	.	TRBJ1-2	CASSQDTRIYGYTF
TRBV30	once	TRBD1	TRBJ1-2	CAWSVDRARNYGYTF